These T cell receptor beta chains were read from a single sample in a study of cytomegalovirus exposure and HLA in healthy donors. TCRdb's table, derived via immunoSEQ multiplex PCR, lists solely in-frame clones and lacks some. The profile shows around 110,000 clones, about 70% of them singletons. The sample comprised PBMCs. Every receptor here comes from a young man in good health and CMV-seropositive. CDR3s include the opening cysteine and the closing phenylalanine or tryptophan. The D gene is left open where the match is weak. Some rows mark clone size as missing; the rest say once, few, many or name a class of expanded clone.

TRBJ2-2	-	-	TRBV5-3	17	TGTGCCAGAAGCCCCAGCCGACAGCTCTCGAGCACCGGGGAGCTGTTTTTT	CARSPSRQLSSTGELFF
TRBJ2-7	-	-	TRBV30	14	TGTGCCTGGTCGGATTCGGCCGGGACCTACGAGCAGTACTTC	CAWSDSAGTYEQYF
TRBJ1-5	-	TRBD1	TRBV28	14	TGTGCCAGCAGTCGACAGGGCGGAAGACAGCCCCAGCATTTT	CASSRQGGRQPQHF
TRBJ2-5	-	TRBD1	TRBV6-4	16	TGTGCCAGCAGTGACGCGACAGGGAGTTTCCGAGAGACCCAGTACTTC	CASSDATGSFRETQYF
TRBJ2-3	few	TRBD1	TRBV6-1	16	TGTGCCAGCAGTGAAGCGGAGGGACAGGGATACGATACGCAGTATTTT	CASSEAEGQGYDTQYF
TRBJ2-5	-	TRBD2	TRBV27	15	TGTGCCAGCAGCCCGCGGGAGGGGTGGCAAGAGACCCAGTACTTC	CASSPREGWQETQYF
TRBJ1-1	few	TRBD1	TRBV10-1	13	TGCGCCAGCAGTGCGGCAGGGGGCCGGGAAGCTTTCTTT	CASSAAGGREAFF
TRBJ2-7	-	-	TRBV5-1	15	TGCGCCAGCAGCTTGGCACGGGAAGCAATTTACGAGCAGTACTTC	CASSLAREAIYEQYF
TRBJ1-2	-	TRBD1	TRBV9	13	TGTGCCAGCAGCGCCACAGGGGGCGGTGGCTACACCTTC	CASSATGGGGYTF
TRBJ2-7	-	-	TRBV7-9	12	TGTTCCAGCAGTCTCCAGAGGGACGAGCAGTACTTC	CSSSLQRDEQYF
TRBJ2-7	once	-	TRBV9	15	TGTGCCAGCAGCGTAGCGGGGACTCCTGACTACGAGCAGTACTTC	CASSVAGTPDYEQYF
TRBJ2-7	-	-	TRBV28	15	TGTGCCAGCAGTTTCGCAGGGTCTCAGTACTACGAGCAGTACTTC	CASSFAGSQYYEQYF
TRBJ2-1	-	TRBD2	TRBV7-2	16	TGTGCCAGCAGCTTAAGCGGGGGTCGCTCCTACAATGAGCAGTTCTTC	CASSLSGGRSYNEQFF
TRBJ2-3	-	-	TRBV30	16	TGTGCCTGGAATGGACGGGGTTTGTTCGGCACAGATACGCAGTATTTT	CAWNGRGLFGTDTQYF
TRBJ2-7	-	-	TRBV19	13	TGTGCCAGTAGTCCGCAAGCTTCCTACGAGCAGTACTTC	CASSPQASYEQYF
TRBJ1-1	few	TRBD1	TRBV4-1	15	TGCGCCAGCAGCCCCCGACAGGGTAGGGACACTGAAGCTTTCTTT	CASSPRQGRDTEAFF
TRBJ2-5	-	TRBD1	TRBV6-1	13	TGTGCCAGCAGAGACAGGGGTGCAAGGACCCAGTACTTC	CASRDRGARTQYF
TRBJ2-2	-	-	TRBV5-4	16	TGTGCCAGCAGCTTTTTTCGGGGGGCGAGGGCCGGGGAGCTGTTTTTT	CASSFFRGARAGELFF
TRBJ2-7	-	-	TRBV6-5	12	TGTGCCAGCAGGGGCCTCTCCTACGAGCAGTACTTC	CASRGLSYEQYF
TRBJ2-2	-	-	TRBV15	18	TGTGCCACCAGCAGAGATAGGGAGGACTCTATGAACACCGGGGAGCTGTTTTTT	CATSRDREDSMNTGELFF
TRBJ1-1	-	TRBD1	TRBV30	14	TGTGCCTGGAGGACAGGGGGAGTGAACACTGAAGCTTTCTTT	CAWRTGGVNTEAFF
TRBJ2-1	once	TRBD2	TRBV9	16	TGTGCCAGCAGCTCCCCCACGGGGGGGGGCAATGGTGAGCAGTTCTTC	CASSSPTGGGNGEQFF
TRBJ2-7	-	TRBD1	TRBV6-1	15	TGTGCCAGCAGTGAAATGTCAGGGGGATCTGGCGAGCAGTACTTC	CASSEMSGGSGEQYF
TRBJ1-1	-	TRBD1	TRBV10-3	13	TGTGCCATCAGTTCGACAGGGGACACTGAAGCTTTCTTT	CAISSTGDTEAFF
TRBJ2-5	-	TRBD2	TRBV2	13	TGTGCCAGGGGACTAGCGGGCGGAAAGACCCAGTACTTC	CARGLAGGKTQYF
TRBJ2-6	-	-	TRBV9	15	TGTGCCAGCAGCGTAGGCGGCTCTGGGGCCAACGTCCTGACTTTC	CASSVGGSGANVLTF
TRBJ2-5	-	-	TRBV7-2	17	TGTGCCAGCAGCTTAGGGGCGGGCTCGAGAAAACAAGAGACCCAGTACTTC	CASSLGAGSRKQETQYF
TRBJ1-1	-	-	TRBV4-1	14	TGCGCCAGCAGCCAAGGGACAACAACCACTGAAGCTTTCTTT	CASSQGTTTTEAFF
TRBJ1-1	-	-	TRBV19	14	TGTGCCAGTACCATACAGGGTGGTGGCACTGAAGCTTTCTTT	CASTIQGGGTEAFF
TRBJ2-3	-	TRBD2	TRBV5-7	16	TGTGCCAGCAGCTTTGCGGTGCGGGGGGGGGTAGATACGCAGTATTTT	CASSFAVRGGVDTQYF
TRBJ2-1	-	-	TRBV27	15	TGTGCCAGCAGTTTTATGACAGATACCTACAATGAGCAGTTCTTC	CASSFMTDTYNEQFF
TRBJ1-3	-	-	TRBV5-1	14	TGCGCCAGCAGCTTAGACACAACTGGAAACACCATATATTTT	CASSLDTTGNTIYF
TRBJ1-2	-	-	TRBV19	12	TGTGCCAGTACTTCTGAGAGTTATGGCTACACCTTC	CASTSESYGYTF
TRBJ2-7	once	-	TRBV5-1	15	TGCGCCAGCAGCTTGGGATCGACAGCCTGGCTCGAGCAGTACTTC	CASSLGSTAWLEQYF
TRBJ2-4	-	TRBD2	TRBV5-3	16	TGTGCCAGAAGCGACGGACTAGCGGGGGCCAAAAACATTCAGTACTTC	CARSDGLAGAKNIQYF
TRBJ2-7	once	-	TRBV7-9	13	TGTGCCAGCAGCTACAGGAATACCTACGAGCAGTACTTC	CASSYRNTYEQYF
TRBJ1-4	-	TRBD1	TRBV19	15	TGTGCCAGTAGTGCGTCCGGGACAGGGGATGAAAAACTGTTTTTT	CASSASGTGDEKLFF
TRBJ2-2	-	TRBD2	TRBV10-2	15	TGCGCCAGCACCCCCTCTAGCGGGGGGGCCGGGGAGCTGTTTTTT	CASTPSSGGAGELFF
TRBJ2-3	-	TRBD2	TRBV5-1	14	TGCGCCAGCAGTACCGGGGGGGCCGGAGATACGCAGTATTTT	CASSTGGAGDTQYF
TRBJ2-2	-	TRBD2	TRBV28	15	TGTGCCAGCAGTCGACTAGCGGGAGAGACCGGGGAGCTGTTTTTT	CASSRLAGETGELFF
TRBJ1-4	-	-	TRBV15	13	TGTGCCACCAGCAACAGGTTACGTGAAAAACTGTTTTTT	CATSNRLREKLFF
TRBJ2-2	-	-	TRBV9	15	TGTGCCAGCAGCGAGCCCGGGACTAACACCGGGGAGCTGTTTTTT	CASSEPGTNTGELFF
TRBJ2-2	-	TRBD1	TRBV6-1	18	TGTGCCAGCAGTGGACCCGGGACAGGGACTCCGAACACCGGGGAGCTGTTTTTT	CASSGPGTGTPNTGELFF
TRBJ2-2	once	TRBD2	TRBV12-5	19	TGTGCTAGTGGTTTGGTCCGATCGTCTAGCGGGGGGGCCGGCGGGGAGCTGTTTTTT	CASGLVRSSSGGAGGELFF
TRBJ1-2	-	TRBD1	TRBV29-1	13	TGCAGCGTTGACAGAGGGGGCGCTGATGGCTACACCTTC	CSVDRGGADGYTF
TRBJ1-2	once	-	TRBV10-1	15	TGCGCCAGCAGTGAGCGGACAGAGGGACACTATGGCTACACCTTC	CASSERTEGHYGYTF
TRBJ1-2	-	-	TRBV4-2	17	TGTGCCAGCAGCCAAGATAAAGCGTCCGGAGGGACCTATGGCTACACCTTC	CASSQDKASGGTYGYTF
TRBJ2-7	-	-	TRBV19	14	TGTGCCAGTAGTATAATGGGCAGGCGCCACGAGCAGTACTTC	CASSIMGRRHEQYF
TRBJ1-1	-	-	TRBV29-1	13	TGCAGCGTAGCTAGAGTCGAGAACACTGAAGCTTTCTTT	CSVARVENTEAFF
TRBJ2-7	-	-	TRBV29-1	13	TGCAGCGTTGAATTACGGAGCTCCTACGAGCAGTACTTC	CSVELRSSYEQYF
TRBJ2-3	-	TRBD2	TRBV4-3	17	TGCGCCAGCAGCCAAGAGGCGGGGCTAGCGGGAACAGATACGCAGTATTTT	CASSQEAGLAGTDTQYF
TRBJ1-3	once	TRBD1	TRBV20-1	11	TGCAGTGCTGGGACAGGAAAAACCATATATTTT	CSAGTGKTIYF
TRBJ2-1	few	TRBD1	TRBV4-3	16	TGCGCCAGCAGCGATAGAGGGGGCTCATTCGACAATGAGCAGTTCTTC	CASSDRGGSFDNEQFF